This entry features one T cell receptor (beta chain) sequence. Its antigen is unknown. Germline CDR1 and CDR2: SQVTM and ANQGSEA. The CDR3 runs to 12 residues. V lost 5 bases and J lost 4, with 8 bases in between. The data stem from a study of cytomegalovirus exposure and HLA in healthy donors. Findings of the study overall: The HLA-A and HLA-B alleles of most subjects were reportedly predicted accurately from TCR beta sequences. Researchers reported that a few CMV-associated chains were confirmed in vitro as CMV antigen-specific. The classifier reportedly diagnosed cytomegalovirus status with high specificity and sensitivity. In a later analysis, at a false discovery rate of 0.05, 15,000 to 20,000 TCR beta sequences matched HLA alleles.

The PCR made use of 60 Vbeta and 13 Jbeta primers. This table comes from immunoSEQ multiplex PCR, and its TCRdb copy is limited to in-frame clones, with some not included. The profile shows about 94,000 clones, approximately 75% of them singletons. The rearrangement uses TRBV29-1 and TRBJ2-2; D is unresolved. Sample: PBMCs. The sequence was collected from a woman aged 40 to 55 in good health and CMV-seronegative. The CDR3 sequence is CSVPQATGELFF. The CDR3 DNA follows: TGCAGCGTTCCGCAGGCCACCGGGGAGCTGTTTTTT.